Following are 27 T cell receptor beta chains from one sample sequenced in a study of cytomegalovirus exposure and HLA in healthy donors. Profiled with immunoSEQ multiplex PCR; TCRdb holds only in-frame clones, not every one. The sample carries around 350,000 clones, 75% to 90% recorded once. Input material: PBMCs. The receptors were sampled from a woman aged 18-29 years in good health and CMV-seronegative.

DNA for the CDR3: TGTGCCTGGAGTGTGGTAGCGGGGGAGGGCACAGATACGCAGTATTTT. Residues: CAWSVVAGEGTDTQYF. The chain uses TRBV30 and TRBJ2-3; 9 bases line up with TRBD2. J gave up 1 base and V 0 bases, and 5 bases lay outside the gene matches. The CDR3 length is 16 residues. CDR1 is GTSNPN, CDR2 SVGIG, per germline (reference sequence).

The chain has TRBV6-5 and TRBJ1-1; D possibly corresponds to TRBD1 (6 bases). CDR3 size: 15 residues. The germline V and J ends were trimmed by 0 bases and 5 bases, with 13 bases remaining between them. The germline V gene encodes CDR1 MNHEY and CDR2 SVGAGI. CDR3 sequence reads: CASSYSIRGKTEAFF. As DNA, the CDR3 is TGTGCCAGCAGTTACTCGATCAGGGGAAAAACTGAAGCTTTCTTT.

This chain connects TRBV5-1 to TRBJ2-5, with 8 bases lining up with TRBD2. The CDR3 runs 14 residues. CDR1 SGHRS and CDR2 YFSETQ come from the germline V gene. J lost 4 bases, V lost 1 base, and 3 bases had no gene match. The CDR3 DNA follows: TGCGCCAGCAGCTTGAGCCTAGCGGGAGAGACCCAGTACTTC. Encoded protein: CASSLSLAGETQYF. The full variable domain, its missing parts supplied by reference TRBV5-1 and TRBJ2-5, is KAGVTQTPRYLIKTRGQQVTLSCSPISGHRSVSWYQQTPGQGLQFLFEYFSETQRNKGNFPGRFSGRQFSNSRSEMNVSTLELGDSALYLCASSLSLAGETQYFGPGTRLLVL.

In DNA, the CDR3 is TGTGCCAGCAGCTTATTGACACCGAACACTGAAGCTTTCTTT. The encoded protein is CASSLLTPNTEAFF. V gene TRBV7-9 combines with J gene TRBJ1-1, with D uncertain. The V gene's germline CDR1 is SEHNR and CDR2 FQNEAQ (reference sequence). The CDR3 contains 14 residues. Trimming removed 2 bases at V and 1 base at J, with 8 bases between. The full variable domain, in which reference TRBV7-9 and TRBJ1-1 provide the parts outside the CDR3, is DTGVSQNPRHKITKRGQNVTFRCDPISEHNRLYWYRQTLGQGPEFLTYFQNEAQLEKSRLLSDRFSAERPKGSFSTLEIQRTEQGDSAMYLCASSLLTPNTEAFFGQGTRLTVV.

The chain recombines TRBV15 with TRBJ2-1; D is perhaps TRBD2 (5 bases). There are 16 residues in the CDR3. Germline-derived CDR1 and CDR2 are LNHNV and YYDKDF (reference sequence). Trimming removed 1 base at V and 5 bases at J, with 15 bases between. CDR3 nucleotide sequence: TGTGCCACCAGCAGAGGATCCGGGATGCTGGACAATGAGCAGTTCTTC. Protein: CATSRGSGMLDNEQFF.

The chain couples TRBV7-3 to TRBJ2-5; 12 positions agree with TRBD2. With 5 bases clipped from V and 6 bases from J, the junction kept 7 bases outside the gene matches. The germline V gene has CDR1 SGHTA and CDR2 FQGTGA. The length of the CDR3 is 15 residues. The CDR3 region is CASSPLAGGVQTQYF. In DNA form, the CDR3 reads TGTGCCAGCAGCCCCCTAGCGGGAGGGGTGCAGACCCAGTACTTC.

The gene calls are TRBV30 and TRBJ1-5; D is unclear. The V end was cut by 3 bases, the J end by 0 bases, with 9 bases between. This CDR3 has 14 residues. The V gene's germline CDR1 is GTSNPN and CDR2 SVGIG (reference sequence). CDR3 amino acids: CAWSGGYSNQPQHF. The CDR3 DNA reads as TGTGCCTGGAGCGGCGGGTATAGCAATCAGCCCCAGCATTTT.

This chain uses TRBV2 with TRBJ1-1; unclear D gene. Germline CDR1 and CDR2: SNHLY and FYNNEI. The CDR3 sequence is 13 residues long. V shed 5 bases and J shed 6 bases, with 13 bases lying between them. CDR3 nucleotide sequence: TGTGCCAGCAGTATGGAAGTTCGGGCTGAAGCTTTCTTT. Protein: CASSMEVRAEAFF.

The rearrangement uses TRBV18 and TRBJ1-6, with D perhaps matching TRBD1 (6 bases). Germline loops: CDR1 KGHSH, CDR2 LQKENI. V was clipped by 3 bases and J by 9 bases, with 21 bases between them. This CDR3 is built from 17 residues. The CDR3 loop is CASSPTGTGSIASPLHF. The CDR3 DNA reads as TGTGCCAGCTCACCCACGGGCACAGGGAGTATCGCTTCACCCCTCCACTTT.

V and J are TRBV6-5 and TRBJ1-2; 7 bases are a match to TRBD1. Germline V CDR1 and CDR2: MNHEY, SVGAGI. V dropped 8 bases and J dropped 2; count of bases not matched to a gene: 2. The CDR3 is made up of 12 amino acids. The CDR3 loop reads CASRDSNYGYTF. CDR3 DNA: TGTGCCAGCCGGGACAGCAACTATGGCTACACCTTC.

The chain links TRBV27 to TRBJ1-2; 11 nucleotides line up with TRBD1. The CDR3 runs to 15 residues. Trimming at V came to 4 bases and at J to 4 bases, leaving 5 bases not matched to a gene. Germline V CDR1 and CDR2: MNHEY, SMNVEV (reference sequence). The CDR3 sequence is CASSSGQGVAYGYTF. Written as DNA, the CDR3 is TGTGCCAGCAGTTCGGGACAGGGGGTAGCCTATGGCTACACCTTC.

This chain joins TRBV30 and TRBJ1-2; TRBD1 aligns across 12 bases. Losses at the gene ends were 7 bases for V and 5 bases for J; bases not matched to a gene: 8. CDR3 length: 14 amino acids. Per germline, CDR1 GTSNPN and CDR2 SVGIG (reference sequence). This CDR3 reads CAFTGTGGLYGYTF. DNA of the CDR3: TGTGCCTTCACAGGGACAGGGGGCTTGTATGGCTACACCTTC.

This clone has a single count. The CDR3 sequence: CASRGTSFGTDTQYF. CDR3 in DNA: TGTGCCAGCAGGGGGACTTCCTTTGGGACAGATACGCAGTATTTT. The V and J genes are TRBV27 and TRBJ2-3; D is possibly TRBD2 (6 bases). V was pared by 6 bases and J by 3 bases, with 16 bases between. The CDR3 has 15 amino acids. CDR1 MNHEY and CDR2 SMNVEV come from the germline V gene (reference sequence).

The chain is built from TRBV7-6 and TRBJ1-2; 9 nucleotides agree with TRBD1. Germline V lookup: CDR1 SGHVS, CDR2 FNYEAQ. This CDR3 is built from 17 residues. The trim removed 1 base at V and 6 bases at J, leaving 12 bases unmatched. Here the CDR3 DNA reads TGTGCCAGCAGCTTAGTAGGGGCGGGACAGGGAGAAAATGGCTACACCTTC. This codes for CASSLVGAGQGENGYTF.

The CDR3 loop is CASSQTGVGEQYF. In nucleotides, the CDR3 is TGTGCCAGCAGCCAGACAGGGGTTGGCGAGCAGTACTTC. V is TRBV14 and J is TRBJ2-7, with TRBD1 matching 8 bases. J was trimmed by 6 bases and V by 3 bases; bases with no gene match: 4. Germline CDR1 SGHDN, CDR2 FVKESK. The CDR3 runs 13 residues.

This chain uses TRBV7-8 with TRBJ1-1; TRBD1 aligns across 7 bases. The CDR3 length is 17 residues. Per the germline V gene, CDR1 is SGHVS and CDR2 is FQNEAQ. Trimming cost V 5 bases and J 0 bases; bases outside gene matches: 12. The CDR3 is CASSRMGTAKVNTEAFF. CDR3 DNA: TGTGCCAGCAGCCGGATGGGGACAGCGAAGGTGAACACTGAAGCTTTCTTT.

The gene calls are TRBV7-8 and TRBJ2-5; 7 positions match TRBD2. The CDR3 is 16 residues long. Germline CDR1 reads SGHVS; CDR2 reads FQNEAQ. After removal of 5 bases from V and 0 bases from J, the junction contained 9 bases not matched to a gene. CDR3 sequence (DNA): TGTGCCAGCAGCGTCCTAGCGGCACCTTACCAAGAGACCCAGTACTTC. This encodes CASSVLAAPYQETQYF.

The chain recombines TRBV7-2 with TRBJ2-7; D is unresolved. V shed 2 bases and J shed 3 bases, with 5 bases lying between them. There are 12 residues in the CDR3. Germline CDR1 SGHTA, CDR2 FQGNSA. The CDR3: CASSLTIYEQYF. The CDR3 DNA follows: TGTGCCAGCAGCTTAACTATCTACGAGCAGTACTTC.

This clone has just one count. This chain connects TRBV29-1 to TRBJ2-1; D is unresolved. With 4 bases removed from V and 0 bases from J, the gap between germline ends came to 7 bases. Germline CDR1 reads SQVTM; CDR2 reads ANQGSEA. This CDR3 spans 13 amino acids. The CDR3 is CSVASSSYNEQFF. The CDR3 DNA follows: TGCAGCGTTGCGTCTAGCTCCTACAATGAGCAGTTCTTC.

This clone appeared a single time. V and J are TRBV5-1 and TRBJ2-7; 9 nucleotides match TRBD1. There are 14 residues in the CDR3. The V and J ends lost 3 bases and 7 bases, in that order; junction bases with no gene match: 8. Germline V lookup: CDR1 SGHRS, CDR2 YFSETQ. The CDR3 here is CASSWDRAKREQYF. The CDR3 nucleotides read TGCGCCAGCAGCTGGGACAGGGCCAAGAGAGAGCAGTACTTC.

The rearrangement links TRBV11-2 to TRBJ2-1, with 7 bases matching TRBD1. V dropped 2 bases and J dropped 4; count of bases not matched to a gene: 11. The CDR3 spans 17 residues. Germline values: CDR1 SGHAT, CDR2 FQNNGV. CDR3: CASSLRAGGPGYNEQFF. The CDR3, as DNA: TGTGCCAGCAGCTTAAGGGCAGGGGGACCCGGTTACAATGAGCAGTTCTTC.

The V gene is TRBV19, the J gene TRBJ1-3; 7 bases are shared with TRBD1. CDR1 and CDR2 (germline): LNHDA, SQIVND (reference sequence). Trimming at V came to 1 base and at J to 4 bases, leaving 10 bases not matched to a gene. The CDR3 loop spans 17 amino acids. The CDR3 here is CASSIAPTGRSGNTIYF. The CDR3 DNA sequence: TGTGCCAGTAGTATAGCTCCGACAGGGAGGAGCGGAAACACCATATATTTT.

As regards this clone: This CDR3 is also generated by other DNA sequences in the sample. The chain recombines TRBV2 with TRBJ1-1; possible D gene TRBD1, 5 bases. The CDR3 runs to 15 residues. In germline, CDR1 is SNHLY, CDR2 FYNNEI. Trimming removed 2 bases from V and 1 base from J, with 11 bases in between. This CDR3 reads CASSEWGGRNTEAFF. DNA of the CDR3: TGTGCCAGCAGTGAATGGGGGGGAAGGAACACTGAAGCTTTCTTT.

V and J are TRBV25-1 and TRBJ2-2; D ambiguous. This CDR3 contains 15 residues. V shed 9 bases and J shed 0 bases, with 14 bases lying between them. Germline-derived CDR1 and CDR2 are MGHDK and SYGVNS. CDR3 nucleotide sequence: TGTGCCAGTAGATTCGAGGCCGCGAACACCGGGGAGCTGTTTTTT. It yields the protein CASRFEAANTGELFF.

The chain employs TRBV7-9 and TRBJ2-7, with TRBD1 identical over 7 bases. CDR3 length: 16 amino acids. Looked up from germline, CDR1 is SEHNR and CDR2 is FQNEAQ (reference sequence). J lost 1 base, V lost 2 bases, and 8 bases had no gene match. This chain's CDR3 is CASSLTYRGPSYEQYF. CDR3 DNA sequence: TGTGCCAGCAGCTTAACGTACAGGGGCCCTTCCTACGAGCAGTACTTC.

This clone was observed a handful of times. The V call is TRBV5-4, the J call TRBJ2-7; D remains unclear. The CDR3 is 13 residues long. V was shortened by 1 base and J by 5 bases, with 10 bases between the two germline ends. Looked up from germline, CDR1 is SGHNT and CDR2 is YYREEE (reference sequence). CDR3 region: CASSLSHRDEQYF. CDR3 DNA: TGTGCCAGCAGCTTGTCTCACCGGGACGAGCAGTACTTC.

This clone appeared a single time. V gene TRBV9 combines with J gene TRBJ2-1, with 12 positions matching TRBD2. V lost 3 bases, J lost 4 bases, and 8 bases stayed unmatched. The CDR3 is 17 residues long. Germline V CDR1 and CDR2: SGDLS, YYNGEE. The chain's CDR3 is CASSGDVLAGGYNEQFF. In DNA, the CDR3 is TGTGCCAGCAGCGGAGACGTACTAGCGGGAGGTTACAATGAGCAGTTCTTC.